This T cell receptor beta chain is from a study of T cells in tumors after PD-1 blockade. V lost 1 base and J lost 2; bases outside the gene matches: 2. Looked up from germline, CDR1 is SEHNR and CDR2 is FQNEAQ (reference sequence). The CDR3 length is 15 residues. Repertoires were generated with immunoSEQ multiplex PCR, while TCRdb's copy carries only in-frame clones and drops some. This table holds fewer than 35,000 clones, about 77% found once. Here the sequenced sample was PBMCs, taken before anti-PD-1 treatment. The chain recombines TRBV7-9 with TRBJ2-3; the match to TRBD2 covers 8 bases. The clonotype comes from a human donor with basal cell carcinoma. The CDR3 protein is CASSLVGGDTDTQYF. The CDR3 DNA is TGTGCCAGCAGCTTAGTCGGGGGGGACACAGATACGCAGTATTTT.